The sequence of this T cell receptor (beta chain) was determined in a study of shared clonotypes between healthy human individuals. Study results and caveats: Compared with clonotypes that all four donors shared, non-shared clonotypes had lower generation probabilities.

This CDR3 region has 13 residues. Deletions cut 0 bases from V and 7 bases from J, with 13 bases between. CDR1 is GTSNPN and CDR2 is SVGIG in the germline V gene (reference sequence). Regarding this clone: Its antigen is not known.

Using immunoSEQ multiplex PCR, the repertoire was profiled, and TCRdb retains in-frame clones only, with some absent. Among hundreds of thousands of clones listed, around 97% were seen once. J is TRBJ2-7 and V is TRBV30; D gene uncertain. Sequenced: naive CD4+ T cells sorted from blood. Subset indicated: CD45RA+ positively selected. This receptor was obtained from a woman in her twenties or thirties in good health. The chain's CDR3 is CAWSVPGRLEQYF. The CDR3 DNA follows: TGTGCCTGGAGTGTACCCGGTCGATTGGAGCAGTACTTC.